This T cell receptor (beta chain) came from a study of patients and donors after allogeneic stem cell transplantation. TCRdb re-called the RT-PCR reads through MiXCR, storing one row per CDR3 protein. The sample has tens of thousands of distinct CDR3 sequences; about a quarter are singletons. The CDR3 covers 14 residues. V was pared by 3 bases and J by 3 bases, with 11 bases between. Sample: blood, either unsorted or a sorted T cell fraction (not recorded which). The origin of this receptor is a human donor who was either an allogeneic HSCT recipient or a stem cell or donor lymphocyte infusion donor (not recorded which). It is not recorded whose cells these are; they may come from a transplant donor. The chain employs TRBV12-3 or TRBV12-4 and TRBJ1-1; D perhaps matches TRBD1 (5 bases). CDR3: CASSLRGRDTEAFF. The CDR3 nucleotides read TGTGCCAGCAGTTTGAGGGGTCGCGACACTGAAGCTTTCTTT.